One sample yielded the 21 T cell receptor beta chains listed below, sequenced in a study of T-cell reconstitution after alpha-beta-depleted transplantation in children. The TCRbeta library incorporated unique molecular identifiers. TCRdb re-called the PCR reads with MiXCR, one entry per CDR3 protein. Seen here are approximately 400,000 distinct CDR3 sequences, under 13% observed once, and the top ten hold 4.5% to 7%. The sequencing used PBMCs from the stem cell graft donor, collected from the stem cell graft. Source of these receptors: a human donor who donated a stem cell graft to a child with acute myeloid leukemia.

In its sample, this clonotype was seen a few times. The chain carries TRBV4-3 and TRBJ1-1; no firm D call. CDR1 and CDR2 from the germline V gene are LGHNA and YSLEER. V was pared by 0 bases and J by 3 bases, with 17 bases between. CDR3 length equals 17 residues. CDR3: CASSQDVLENGHTEAFF. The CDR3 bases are TGCGCCAGCAGCCAAGATGTCCTGGAAAATGGGCACACTGAAGCTTTCTTT.

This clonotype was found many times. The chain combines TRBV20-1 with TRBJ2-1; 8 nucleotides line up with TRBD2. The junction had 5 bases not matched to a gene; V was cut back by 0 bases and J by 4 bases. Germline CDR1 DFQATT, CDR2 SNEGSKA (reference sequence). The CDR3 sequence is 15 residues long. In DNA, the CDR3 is TGCAGTGCTAGAGATGAGGGACTAGATTACAATGAGCAGTTCTTC. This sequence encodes CSARDEGLDYNEQFF.

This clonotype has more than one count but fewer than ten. CDR3 in DNA: TGCGCCAGCAGCCAAGATTTCAGTGGCGCTCAGCCCCAGCATTTT. This translates into CASSQDFSGAQPQHF. V usage is TRBV4-3 and J usage is TRBJ1-5; the D is unclear. The V gene lost 0 bases and the J gene lost 6 bases, with 12 bases spanning the gap. The CDR3 consists of 15 residues. CDR1 and CDR2 (germline): LGHNA, YSLEER.

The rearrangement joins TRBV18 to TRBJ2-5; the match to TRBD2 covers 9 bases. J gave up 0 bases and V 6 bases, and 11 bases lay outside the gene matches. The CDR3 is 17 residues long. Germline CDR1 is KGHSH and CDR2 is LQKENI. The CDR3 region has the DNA TGTGCCAGCTCTCAAAACTCCGGGACTAGCAACCAAGAGACCCAGTACTTC. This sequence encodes CASSQNSGTSNQETQYF.

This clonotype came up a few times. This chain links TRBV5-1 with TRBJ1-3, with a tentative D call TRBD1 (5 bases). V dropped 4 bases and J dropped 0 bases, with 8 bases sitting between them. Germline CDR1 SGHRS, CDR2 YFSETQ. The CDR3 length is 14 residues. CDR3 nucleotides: TGCGCCAGCAGCACCGACAGCTCTGGAAACACCATATATTTT. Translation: CASSTDSSGNTIYF.

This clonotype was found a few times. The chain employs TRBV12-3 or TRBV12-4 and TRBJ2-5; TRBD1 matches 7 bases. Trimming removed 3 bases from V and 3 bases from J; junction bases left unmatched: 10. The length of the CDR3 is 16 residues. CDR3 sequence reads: CASSFGDRVHKETQYF. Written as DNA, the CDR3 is TGTGCCAGCAGTTTCGGGGACAGAGTTCACAAAGAGACCCAGTACTTC.

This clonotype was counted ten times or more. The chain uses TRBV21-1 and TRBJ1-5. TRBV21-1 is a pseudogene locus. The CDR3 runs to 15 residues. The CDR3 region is CASVGEGYSNQPQHF. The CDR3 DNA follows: TGTGCCAGCGTCGGGGAGGGGTATAGCAATCAGCCCCAGCATTTT.

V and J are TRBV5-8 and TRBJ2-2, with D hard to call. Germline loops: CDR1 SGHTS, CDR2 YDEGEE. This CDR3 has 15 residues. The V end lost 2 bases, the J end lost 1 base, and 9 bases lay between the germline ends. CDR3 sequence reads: CASSFLVGNTGELFF. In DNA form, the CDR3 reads TGTGCCAGCAGCTTCCTGGTGGGGAACACCGGGGAGCTGTTTTTT.

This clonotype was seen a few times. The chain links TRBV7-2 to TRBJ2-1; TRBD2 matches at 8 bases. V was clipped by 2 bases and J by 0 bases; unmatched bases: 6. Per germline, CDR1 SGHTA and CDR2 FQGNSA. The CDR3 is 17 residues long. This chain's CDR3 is CASSLRGGGSSYNEQFF. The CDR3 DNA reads TGTGCCAGCAGCTTAAGGGGCGGGGGGAGCTCCTACAATGAGCAGTTCTTC. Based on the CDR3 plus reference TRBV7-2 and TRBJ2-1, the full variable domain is GAGVSQSPSNKVTEKGKDVELRCDPISGHTALYWYRQSLGQGLEFLIYFQGNSAPDKSGLPSDRFSAERTGGSVSTLTIQRTQQEDSAVYLCASSLRGGGSSYNEQFFGPGTRLTVL.

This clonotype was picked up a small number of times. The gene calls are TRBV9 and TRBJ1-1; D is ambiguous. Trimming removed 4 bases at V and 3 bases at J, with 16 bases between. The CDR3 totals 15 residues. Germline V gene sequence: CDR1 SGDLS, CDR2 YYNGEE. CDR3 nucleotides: TGTGCCAGCAGCTTCACCCTCTCCGCGGACACTGAAGCTTTCTTT. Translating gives CASSFTLSADTEAFF. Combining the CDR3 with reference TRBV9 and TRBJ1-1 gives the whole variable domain DSGVTQTPKHLITATGQRVTLRCSPRSGDLSVYWYQQSLDQGLQFLIQYYNGEERAKGNILERFSAQQFPDLHSELNLSSLELGDSALYFCASSFTLSADTEAFFGQGTRLTVV.

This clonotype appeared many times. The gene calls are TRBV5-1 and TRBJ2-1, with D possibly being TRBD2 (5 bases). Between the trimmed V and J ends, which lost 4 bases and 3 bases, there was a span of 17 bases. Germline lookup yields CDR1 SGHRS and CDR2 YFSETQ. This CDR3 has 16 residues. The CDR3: CASSRVPGTIYNEQFF. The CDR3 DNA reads TGCGCCAGCAGCAGGGTCCCGGGAACAATCTACAATGAGCAGTTCTTC.

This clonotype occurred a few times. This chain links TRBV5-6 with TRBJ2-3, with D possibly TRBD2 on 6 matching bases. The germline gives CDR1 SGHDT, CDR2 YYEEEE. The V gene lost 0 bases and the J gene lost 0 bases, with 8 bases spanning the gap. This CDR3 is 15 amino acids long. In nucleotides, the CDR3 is TGTGCCAGCAGCTTGGTCGGGACTAGCACAGATACGCAGTATTTT. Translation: CASSLVGTSTDTQYF.

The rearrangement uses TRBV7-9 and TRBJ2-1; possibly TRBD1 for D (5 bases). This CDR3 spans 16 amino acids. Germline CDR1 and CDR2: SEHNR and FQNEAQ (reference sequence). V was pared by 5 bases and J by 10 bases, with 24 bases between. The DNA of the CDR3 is TGTGCCAGCAGCGTAGACAGTGCCTTGAGTTTGCGCGAGCAGTTCTTC. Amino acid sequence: CASSVDSALSLREQFF.

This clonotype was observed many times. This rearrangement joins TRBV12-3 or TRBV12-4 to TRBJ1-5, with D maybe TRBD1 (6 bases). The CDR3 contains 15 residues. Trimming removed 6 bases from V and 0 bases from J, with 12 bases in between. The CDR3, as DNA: TGTGCCAGCAGATCACAGGGAATTAGCAATCAGCCCCAGCATTTT. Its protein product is CASRSQGISNQPQHF.

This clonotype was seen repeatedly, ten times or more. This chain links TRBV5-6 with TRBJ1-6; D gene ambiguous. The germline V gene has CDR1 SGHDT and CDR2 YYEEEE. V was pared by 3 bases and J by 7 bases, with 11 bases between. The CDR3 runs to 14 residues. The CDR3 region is CASSSDTANSPLHF. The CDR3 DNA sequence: TGTGCCAGCAGCTCCGACACCGCCAATTCACCCCTCCACTTT.

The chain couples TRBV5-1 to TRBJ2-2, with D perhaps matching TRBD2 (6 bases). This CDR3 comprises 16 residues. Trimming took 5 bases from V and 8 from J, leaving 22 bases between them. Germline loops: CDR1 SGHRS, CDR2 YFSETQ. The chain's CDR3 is CASSTMGRGRGGELFF. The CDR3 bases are TGCGCCAGCAGTACCATGGGGCGGGGCCGAGGAGGGGAGCTGTTTTTT.

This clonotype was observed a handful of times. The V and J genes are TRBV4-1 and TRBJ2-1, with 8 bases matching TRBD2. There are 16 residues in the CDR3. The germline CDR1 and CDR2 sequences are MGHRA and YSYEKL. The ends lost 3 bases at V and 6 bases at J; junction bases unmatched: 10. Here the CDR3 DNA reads TGCGCCAGCAGCCAGTTCGCAGCGGGAGTAGGCAATGAGCAGTTCTTC. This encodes CASSQFAAGVGNEQFF.

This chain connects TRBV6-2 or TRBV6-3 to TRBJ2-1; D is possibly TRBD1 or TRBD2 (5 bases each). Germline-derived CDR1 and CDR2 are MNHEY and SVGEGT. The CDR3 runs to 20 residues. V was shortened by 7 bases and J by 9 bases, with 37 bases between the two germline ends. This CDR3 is CASTPPKGWRTSAQSGEQFF. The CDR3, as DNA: TGTGCCAGCACTCCCCCGAAGGGATGGAGGACAAGCGCTCAAAGTGGTGAGCAGTTCTTC.

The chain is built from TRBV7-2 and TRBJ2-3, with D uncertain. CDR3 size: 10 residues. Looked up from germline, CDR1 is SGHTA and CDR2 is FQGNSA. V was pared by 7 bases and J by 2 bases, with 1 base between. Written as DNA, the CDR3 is TGTGCCAGCACCACAGATACGCAGTATTTT. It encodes CASTTDTQYF.

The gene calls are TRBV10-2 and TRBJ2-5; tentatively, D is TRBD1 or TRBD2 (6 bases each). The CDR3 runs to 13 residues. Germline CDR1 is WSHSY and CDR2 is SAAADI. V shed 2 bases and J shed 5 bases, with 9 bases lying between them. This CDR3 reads CASSETGAETQYF. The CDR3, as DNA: TGCGCCAGCAGTGAGACGGGGGCCGAGACCCAGTACTTC.

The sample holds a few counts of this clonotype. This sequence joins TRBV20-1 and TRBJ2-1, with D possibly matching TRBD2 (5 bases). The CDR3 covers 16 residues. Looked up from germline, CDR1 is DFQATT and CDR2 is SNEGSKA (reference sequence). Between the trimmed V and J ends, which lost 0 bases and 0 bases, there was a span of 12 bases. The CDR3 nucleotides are TGCAGTGCTAGAGATCCTAAGCGGAGCTCCTACAATGAGCAGTTCTTC. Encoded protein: CSARDPKRSSYNEQFF.